This T cell receptor (beta chain) was profiled in a study of T cell changes during pregnancy in multiple sclerosis. The CDR3 length is 15 residues. J was trimmed by 6 bases and V by 3 bases; bases with no gene match: 9. Germline loops: CDR1 SGHRS, CDR2 YFSETQ. Only in-frame clones appear in the TCRdb table, and some are missing; sequencing was by immunoSEQ multiplex PCR. The table lists over 60,000 clones, about 93% of them singletons. This chain joins TRBV5-1 and TRBJ1-2; 9 bases fit TRBD1. This material consisted of peripheral blood, taken in the first trimester of pregnancy. The sequence came from a female donor with multiple sclerosis, enrolled in a pregnancy study. In DNA, the CDR3 is TGCGCCAGCAGCTCAGTACGAACAGGGGGCAATGGCTACACCTTC. This gives the protein CASSSVRTGGNGYTF.